The T cell receptor (beta chain) under discussion was sequenced for a study of Graves' ophthalmopathy and Graves' hyperthyroidism. As diagnostic evidence, clinical symptoms, serum thyroxine, TRAb, thyroid ultrasound and orbital computed tomography were relied upon. The V segment lost 5 bases and the J segment 5 bases; nucleotides outside the gene matches: 14. CDR1 SEHNR and CDR2 FQNEAQ come from the germline V gene (reference sequence). The CDR3 runs 18 residues. RNA served as the template for amplifying TCR beta CDR3 regions. Second-round multiplex PCR followed a first-round RT-PCR using HTBI primers. TCRdb fed the multiplex PCR reads into MiXCR, producing one record per CDR3 protein. The table includes roughly 1.1 million distinct CDR3 sequences, about 36% detected once.

This sequence was found in an adult man with Graves' hyperthyroidism. V is TRBV7-9 and J is TRBJ1-6; 8 bases line up with TRBD1. The specimen sequenced was peripheral blood or thyroid tissue (not recorded which). The CDR3 region is CASSPVAGQGEDNSPLHF. Written as DNA, the CDR3 is TGTGCCAGCAGCCCCGTAGCCGGACAGGGCGAAGATAATTCACCCCTCCACTTT.